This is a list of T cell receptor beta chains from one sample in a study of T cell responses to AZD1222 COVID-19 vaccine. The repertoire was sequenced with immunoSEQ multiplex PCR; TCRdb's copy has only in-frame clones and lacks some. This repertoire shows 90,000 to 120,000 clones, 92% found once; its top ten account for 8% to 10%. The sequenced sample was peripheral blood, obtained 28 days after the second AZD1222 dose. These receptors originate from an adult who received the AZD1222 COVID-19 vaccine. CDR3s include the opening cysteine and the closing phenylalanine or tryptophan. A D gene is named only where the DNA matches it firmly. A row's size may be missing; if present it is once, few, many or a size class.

CASSFYSAGDFEAFF	TGTGCCAGCAGCTTCTATTCTGCAGGAGACTTTGAAGCTTTCTTT	NA	NA	TRBV5-6	TRBJ1-1
CASTSLRTDPLWGYTF	TGTGCCAGCACTTCACTGCGGACAGACCCTCTTTGGGGCTACACCTTC	NA	NA	TRBV27	TRBJ1-2
CASSLELAGGYEQYF	TGTGCCAGCAGCTTGGAACTAGCGGGGGGCTACGAGCAGTACTTC	NA	TRBD2	TRBV5-8	TRBJ2-7
CAWSVGQGNQPQHF	TGTGCCTGGAGTGTAGGGCAGGGCAATCAGCCCCAGCATTTT	NA	NA	TRBV30	TRBJ1-5
CASSPPEGTYEQYF	TGTGCCAGCTCACCACCGGAAGGAACCTACGAGCAGTACTTC	NA	NA	TRBV18	TRBJ2-7
CASSFAQGSYNEQFF	TGTGCCAGCAGTTTTGCCCAAGGCTCCTACAATGAGCAGTTCTTC	NA	NA	TRBV27	TRBJ2-1
CAWSVWGSGTEAFF	TGTGCCTGGAGTGTATGGGGGTCGGGCACTGAAGCTTTCTTT	NA	NA	TRBV30	TRBJ1-1
CASSSMTGGLEKLFF	TGTGCCAGCAGTTCCATGACAGGGGGCTTAGAAAAACTGTTTTTT	NA	TRBD1	TRBV27	TRBJ1-4
CASSLEYRVRGNTIYF	TGCGCCAGCAGCTTGGAATACAGGGTCCGTGGAAACACCATATATTTT	NA	NA	TRBV5-1	TRBJ1-3
CASSSWRQGSYNEQFF	TGTGCCAGCAGCTCTTGGCGGCAGGGGTCCTACAATGAGCAGTTCTTC	NA	NA	TRBV7-9	TRBJ2-1
CASNENGNTIYF	TGTGCCAGCAACGAAAACGGAAACACCATATATTTT	NA	NA	TRBV6-5	TRBJ1-3
CASSQETSTGYTF	TGCGCCAGCAGCCAAGAAACTTCAACTGGCTACACCTTC	NA	NA	TRBV4-1	TRBJ1-2
CASSLQGITEAFF	TGTGCCAGCAGCTTACAGGGGATCACTGAAGCTTTCTTT	NA	NA	TRBV7-3	TRBJ1-1
CASSAGTDLAGNTIYF	TGTGCCAGCAGCGCAGGAACGGATTTAGCTGGAAACACCATATATTTT	NA	NA	TRBV9	TRBJ1-3
CASSSDSHEAFF	TGTGCCAGCAGCTCAGACAGTCATGAAGCTTTCTTT	NA	NA	TRBV5-8	TRBJ1-1
CAISESLDSYQETQYF	TGTGCCATCAGTGAGTCGCTGGACAGCTACCAAGAGACCCAGTACTTC	NA	NA	TRBV10-3	TRBJ2-5
CASSLGPGIDTQYF	TGTGCCAGCAGCTTAGGGCCGGGGATAGATACGCAGTATTTT	NA	NA	TRBV7-2	TRBJ2-3
CASNKNPGGGEKLFF	TGTGCCAGCAACAAAAACCCAGGGGGGGGTGAAAAACTGTTTTTT	NA	TRBD1	TRBV28	TRBJ1-4
CASTVDRVQTEAFF	TGTGCCAGTACCGTGGACAGGGTCCAAACTGAAGCTTTCTTT	NA	TRBD1	TRBV19	TRBJ1-1
CASTETALSYEQYF	TGTGCCAGCACCGAGACGGCACTCTCCTACGAGCAGTACTTC	NA	NA	TRBV11-2	TRBJ2-7
CASSLGGAADTQYF	TGTGCCAGCAGTTTGGGGGGTGCTGCAGATACGCAGTATTTT	NA	NA	TRBV27	TRBJ2-3
CASSLPPKYSPLHF	TGTGCCAGCAGTTTACCTCCTAAATATTCACCCCTCCACTTT	NA	NA	TRBV28	TRBJ1-6
CASSFGREAFF	TGTGCCAGCAGCTTTGGCAGAGAAGCTTTCTTT	few	NA	TRBV7-2	TRBJ1-1
CASSLTGDTEAFF	TGCGCCAGCAGCTTAACAGGAGACACTGAAGCTTTCTTT	NA	NA	TRBV5-1	TRBJ1-1
CASSLYTQGAGPLHF	TGTGCCAGCAGCTTGTATACCCAGGGGGCTGGACCCCTCCACTTT	NA	TRBD1	TRBV5-6	TRBJ1-6
CASSYRQGGGNQPQHF	TGTGCCAGCAGTTACCGACAGGGGGGCGGCAATCAGCCCCAGCATTTT	NA	TRBD1	TRBV6-5	TRBJ1-5
CASNHFEGRRETQYF	TGTGCCAGCAATCATTTTGAGGGCAGGAGAGAGACCCAGTACTTC	once	NA	TRBV28	TRBJ2-5
CASSPHGGEGPEAFF	TGTGCCAGCAGTCCCCACGGTGGGGAGGGTCCTGAAGCTTTCTTT	NA	NA	TRBV27	TRBJ1-1
CASSPQGYNQPQHF	TGTGCCAGCAGTCCACAGGGATACAATCAGCCCCAGCATTTT	NA	NA	TRBV14	TRBJ1-5
CASSPLRGATGTEAFF	TGTGCCAGCTCACCATTGCGGGGGGCGACAGGGACTGAAGCTTTCTTT	few	TRBD1	TRBV18	TRBJ1-1
CATSELTSGRNTDTQYF	TGTGCCACCAGTGAACTAACTAGCGGGAGAAACACAGATACGCAGTATTTT	once	TRBD2	TRBV24-1	TRBJ2-3
CASSQDGGTFF	TGTGCCAGCAGCCAAGATGGGGGGACATTTTTC	once	NA	TRBV3-1/TRBV3-2	TRBJ2-4
CASIHRGHGANVLTF	TGTGCCAGCATTCACAGGGGGCATGGGGCCAACGTCCTGACTTTC	NA	TRBD1	TRBV6-4	TRBJ2-6
CASSVQGKNSPLHF	TGTGCCAGTAGTGTCCAGGGAAAAAATTCACCCCTCCACTTT	few	NA	TRBV19	TRBJ1-6
CAWSPGQSSPQHF	TGTGCCTGGAGCCCGGGACAGTCATCGCCCCAGCATTTT	NA	TRBD1	TRBV30	TRBJ1-5
CASSNYLSSYNEQFF	TGTGCCAGTAGTAACTATCTCAGCTCCTACAATGAGCAGTTCTTC	once	NA	TRBV19	TRBJ2-1
CASSLNPLGDSTEAFF	TGTGCCAGCAGCTTAAACCCACTTGGGGACAGCACTGAAGCTTTCTTT	NA	TRBD1	TRBV7-6	TRBJ1-1
CASSPGFGYGYTF	TGTGCCAGCAGCCCAGGGTTCGGCTATGGCTACACCTTC	NA	NA	TRBV12-3/TRBV12-4	TRBJ1-2
CAITSDPSNQPQHF	TGTGCCATCACCAGCGATCCAAGCAATCAGCCCCAGCATTTT	NA	NA	TRBV10-3	TRBJ1-5
CASSLPDGYNEQFF	TGTGCCAGCAGCTTACCGGACGGATACAATGAGCAGTTCTTC	NA	NA	TRBV5-7	TRBJ2-1
CASSQDQGLAGTDTQYF	TGTGCCAGCAGCCAAGATCAAGGACTAGCGGGGACAGATACGCAGTATTTT	NA	TRBD2	TRBV3-1/TRBV3-2	TRBJ2-3
CAWSVAGIHYEQYF	TGTGCCTGGAGTGTCGCCGGCATACATTACGAGCAGTACTTC	NA	NA	TRBV30	TRBJ2-7
CATSRGLADSYEQYF	TGTGCCACCAGCAGGGGTTTAGCGGACTCCTACGAGCAGTACTTC	NA	NA	TRBV15	TRBJ2-7
CASSSSTSGSAGGANVLTF	TGTGCCAGCAGTTCCTCCACTAGCGGGAGTGCGGGTGGGGCCAACGTCCTGACTTTC	NA	TRBD2	TRBV28	TRBJ2-6
CASSSGATNTEAFF	TGTGCCAGCAGTTCCGGGGCTACTAACACTGAAGCTTTCTTT	few	NA	TRBV7-3	TRBJ1-1
CASSESGGWNNQPQHF	TGTGCCAGCAGTGAAAGCGGGGGTTGGAACAATCAGCCCCAGCATTTT	NA	NA	TRBV6-1	TRBJ1-5
CASRLGRLSAPLHF	TGTGCCAGCAGACTGGGACGGCTCTCGGCACCCCTCCACTTT	once	NA	TRBV6-5	TRBJ1-6
CSVASGVQETQYF	TGCAGCGTTGCTAGCGGAGTTCAAGAGACCCAGTACTTC	NA	TRBD2	TRBV29-1	TRBJ2-5
CASSEARIDEQFF	TGTGCCAGCAGTGAAGCGCGGATCGATGAGCAGTTCTTC	NA	NA	TRBV6-1	TRBJ2-1